Shown below are 23 T cell receptor beta chains from a single sample sequenced in a study of cytomegalovirus exposure and HLA in healthy donors. Amplification used 60 Vbeta primers and 13 Jbeta primers. Measured with immunoSEQ multiplex PCR; TCRdb has only the in-frame clones, and not every one. The data hold under 150,000 clones, with over 75% observed a single time. The sequencing input was PBMCs. The origin of the receptors is a man over 45 in good health and CMV-seronegative.

The chain combines TRBV6-1 with TRBJ2-7; 7 bases are a match to TRBD2. Germline loops: CDR1 MNHNS, CDR2 SASEGT. The V and J ends lost 6 bases and 3 bases, in that order; junction bases with no gene match: 11. The CDR3 totals 15 residues. In DNA form, the CDR3 reads TGTGCCAGCAGAAGGGAGGGCTGGGGTTTCTACGAGCAGTACTTC. This gives the protein CASRREGWGFYEQYF.

This clone has more than one count but fewer than ten. The chain uses TRBV7-8 and TRBJ2-5, with 7 bases aligning to TRBD1. There are 15 residues in the CDR3. Germline loops: CDR1 SGHVS, CDR2 FQNEAQ. The V segment lost 7 bases and the J segment 5 bases; nucleotides outside the gene matches: 13. The CDR3 loop is CASNGGQKDRETQYF. The CDR3 DNA is TGTGCCAGCAATGGGGGACAGAAAGACCGGGAGACCCAGTACTTC.

The chain couples TRBV10-2 to TRBJ1-1; D is possibly TRBD1 (5 bases). The V gene's germline CDR1 is WSHSY and CDR2 SAAADI. The CDR3 is 11 residues long. Deletions cut 8 bases from V and 10 bases from J, with 14 bases between. The CDR3 DNA sequence: TGCGCCAGCGGAGGGGAGGCAGGAGCTTTCTTT. Its protein is CASGGEAGAFF.

The chain recombines TRBV29-1 with TRBJ2-2, with 7 positions matching TRBD2. Per the germline V gene, CDR1 is SQVTM and CDR2 is ANQGSEA. The V segment lost 7 bases and the J segment 3 bases; nucleotides outside the gene matches: 8. This CDR3 is built from 14 residues. The DNA for the CDR3 is TGCAGCGCGGGGGGAGGGGACCACACCGGGGAGCTGTTTTTT. Translated: CSAGGGDHTGELFF.

The rearrangement links TRBV5-1 to TRBJ2-1; weak D call: TRBD1 (6 bases). V lost 4 bases and J 4 bases, leaving 15 bases between the germline ends. From germline, CDR1 is SGHRS and CDR2 YFSETQ. This CDR3 comprises 15 residues. For the CDR3, the DNA is TGCGCCAGCAGCATACAGGGTCCGACTTACAATGAGCAGTTCTTC. Amino acids: CASSIQGPTYNEQFF.

This clone has ten or more counts. The chain has TRBV7-2 and TRBJ2-7, with D possibly being TRBD1 (5 bases). CDR3 length: 13 residues. CDR1 and CDR2 (germline): SGHTA, FQGNSA. Deletions cut 3 bases from V and 3 bases from J, with 9 bases between. Here the CDR3 reads CASSLGPYYEQYF. The CDR3 DNA reads TGTGCCAGCAGCTTGGGGCCCTACTACGAGCAGTACTTC.

The chain couples TRBV5-1 to TRBJ2-2; TRBD2 aligns across 12 bases. Trimming took 3 bases from V and 6 from J; bases not matched to a gene: 12. The CDR3 consists of 18 residues. CDR1 SGHRS and CDR2 YFSETQ come from the germline V gene. CDR3: CASSSGGLAGGPAGELFF. CDR3 DNA sequence: TGCGCCAGCAGCTCCGGCGGGCTAGCGGGAGGGCCGGCCGGGGAGCTGTTTTTT.

The rearrangement links TRBV25-1 to TRBJ2-3, with 9 bases aligning to TRBD1. CDR3 length: 14 amino acids. The germline V gene has CDR1 MGHDK and CDR2 SYGVNS. V lost 5 bases and J lost 5; bases outside the gene matches: 5. For the CDR3, the DNA is TGTGCCAGCAGTCCAGACAGGGGGATAGATACGCAGTATTTT. Translation gives CASSPDRGIDTQYF.

The rearrangement links TRBV9 to TRBJ2-6, with 9 bases fitting TRBD1. The CDR3 is 17 residues long. Germline CDR1 reads SGDLS; CDR2 reads YYNGEE. V lost 4 bases, J lost 0 bases, and 5 bases stayed unmatched. The DNA for the CDR3 is TGTGCCAGCAGCAAACAGGGGGCGACCTCTGGGGCCAACGTCCTGACTTTC. It encodes CASSKQGATSGANVLTF.

This chain connects TRBV5-8 to TRBJ1-1, with 10 positions matching TRBD1. The germline gives CDR1 SGHTS, CDR2 YDEGEE. Germline trimming cut 0 bases from V and 4 bases from J; bases unmatched to any gene: 6. The CDR3 is made up of 16 amino acids. CDR3 protein: CASSLGWDRGFTEAFF. The DNA for the CDR3 is TGTGCCAGCAGCTTGGGGTGGGACAGGGGATTCACTGAAGCTTTCTTT. Filled out from reference TRBV5-8 and TRBJ1-1, the complete variable domain reads EAGVTQSPTHLIKTRGQQATLRCSPISGHTSVYWYQQALGLGLQFLLWYDEGEERNRGNFPPRFSGRQFPNYSSELNVNALELEDSALYLCASSLGWDRGFTEAFFGQGTRLTVV.

Comment on this clone: Other DNA sequences in the same sample also yield this CDR3. The chain couples TRBV19 to TRBJ2-7; maybe TRBD1 (5 bases). Germline V gene data show CDR1 as LNHDA and CDR2 as SQIVND (reference sequence). V shed 2 bases and J shed 5 bases, with 10 bases lying between them. This CDR3 comprises 13 residues. For the CDR3, the DNA is TGTGCCAGTAGTATACAGGGTCAGAACGAGCAGTACTTC. Its protein product is CASSIQGQNEQYF.

The chain carries TRBV14 and TRBJ2-5, with no clear D. The germline V gene encodes CDR1 SGHDN and CDR2 FVKESK. CDR3 length: 11 amino acids. V was pared by 3 bases and J by 7 bases, with 6 bases between. CDR3: CASSQSSTQYF. CDR3 DNA sequence: TGTGCCAGCAGCCAGAGCTCGACCCAGTACTTC.

In this sample, this clone turned up once. The chain joins TRBV7-6 to TRBJ2-2, with 9 bases lining up with TRBD1. The CDR3 runs to 14 residues. V shed 3 bases, J shed 6 bases, and the junction held 2 bases outside the gene matches. Germline V CDR1 and CDR2: SGHVS, FNYEAQ. CDR3 region: CASSLGQGPGELFF. Here the CDR3 DNA reads TGTGCCAGCAGCTTGGGACAGGGCCCCGGGGAGCTGTTTTTT.

V is TRBV5-4 and J is TRBJ2-3; D might be TRBD1 (6 bases). The CDR3 runs to 14 residues. The V gene's germline CDR1 is SGHNT and CDR2 YYREEE (reference sequence). V was trimmed by 3 bases and J by 5 bases, leaving 13 bases between them. For the CDR3, the DNA is TGTGCCAGCAGCTCCCGACAGGATGGAGATACGCAGTATTTT. Protein product: CASSSRQDGDTQYF. The full variable domain, completed using reference TRBV5-4 and TRBJ2-3, is ETGVTQSPTHLIKTRGQQVTLRCSSQSGHNTVSWYQQALGQGPQFIFQYYREEENGRGNFPPRFSGLQFPNYSSELNVNALELDDSALYLCASSSRQDGDTQYFGPGTRLTVL.

This clone was detected only a few times. The chain employs TRBV6-4 and TRBJ2-5, with 12 bases that match TRBD1. The CDR3 spans 16 residues. Per germline, CDR1 MRHNA and CDR2 SNTAGT. V trimming: 4 bases; J trimming: 6 bases; junction bases outside the gene matches: 9. The CDR3 reads CASSGPGTGGGKTQYF. The CDR3 region has the DNA TGTGCCAGCAGTGGCCCCGGGACAGGGGGCGGGAAGACCCAGTACTTC.

The chain links TRBV28 to TRBJ2-7, with D tentatively TRBD1 (6 bases). The CDR3 sequence is 14 residues long. The germline V and J ends were trimmed by 4 bases and 2 bases, with 12 bases remaining between them. Looked up from germline, CDR1 is MDHEN and CDR2 is SYDVKM. Here the CDR3 reads CASSSSGQTYEQYF. CDR3 nucleotides: TGTGCCAGCAGTTCCTCCGGACAGACCTACGAGCAGTACTTC.

CDR3 DNA sequence: TGTGCCAGCAGTAGGGACAGGGGCAATCAGCCCCAGCATTTT. It codes for CASSRDRGNQPQHF. V gene TRBV28 combines with J gene TRBJ1-5; TRBD1 matches at 9 bases. This CDR3 has 14 residues. Germline trimming cut 5 bases from V and 2 bases from J; bases unmatched to any gene: 1. Germline V gene lookup returns CDR1 MDHEN and CDR2 SYDVKM.

The rearrangement links TRBV2 to TRBJ2-3, with no clear D. The ends were cut back, 2 bases at V and 6 bases at J, with 6 bases in the middle. The CDR3 consists of 12 residues. Germline V gene sequence: CDR1 SNHLY, CDR2 FYNNEI. CDR3 residues: CASSETGDTQYF. CDR3 nucleotide sequence: TGTGCCAGCAGTGAAACCGGGGATACGCAGTATTTT.

This clone was seen only once. CDR3 nucleotide sequence: TGTGCCAGCAGGACTCCGCTAACCTACGAGCAGTACTTC. Its translation: CASRTPLTYEQYF. This chain connects TRBV28 to TRBJ2-7; D ambiguous. CDR3 length equals 13 residues. CDR1 is MDHEN and CDR2 is SYDVKM in the germline V gene. Trimming removed 6 bases at V and 2 bases at J, with 11 bases between.

V and J are TRBV7-2 and TRBJ2-7; tentative D call: TRBD2 (6 bases). Germline CDR1 SGHTA, CDR2 FQGNSA. The CDR3 length is 15 residues. Trimming cost V 2 bases and J 6 bases, with 17 bases left between them. CDR3 loop: CASSLRLGISREQYF. As DNA, the CDR3 is TGTGCCAGCAGCTTAAGACTAGGCATCTCGCGCGAGCAGTACTTC. The full variable domain, rest sourced from reference TRBV7-2 and TRBJ2-7, is GAGVSQSPSNKVTEKGKDVELRCDPISGHTALYWYRQSLGQGLEFLIYFQGNSAPDKSGLPSDRFSAERTGGSVSTLTIQRTQQEDSAVYLCASSLRLGISREQYFGPGTRLTVT.

This sequence joins TRBV6-5 and TRBJ2-5; perhaps TRBD2 as D (5 bases). V lost 0 bases and J 5 bases, leaving 13 bases between the germline ends. The CDR3 length is 15 residues. Looked up from germline, CDR1 is MNHEY and CDR2 is SVGAGI. The CDR3 DNA reads TGTGCCAGCAGTTACTCTCCAAACTCGGGGGAGACCCAGTACTTC. Protein sequence: CASSYSPNSGETQYF.

This clone was seen a handful of times. The sample has other DNA sequences that encode this CDR3 too. The V gene is TRBV11-2, the J gene TRBJ2-1, with D possibly TRBD1 on 5 matching bases. The V end was cut by 1 base, the J end by 0 bases, with 7 bases between. The CDR3 is 15 amino acids. Looked up from germline, CDR1 is SGHAT and CDR2 is FQNNGV. CDR3 DNA sequence: TGTGCCAGCAGCTTAGTCGACAGCTCCTACAATGAGCAGTTCTTC. Its protein product is CASSLVDSSYNEQFF. The variable domain in full, completed from reference TRBV11-2 and TRBJ2-1, reads EAGVAQSPRYKIIEKRQSVAFWCNPISGHATLYWYQQILGQGPKLLIQFQNNGVVDDSQLPKDRFSAERLKGVDSTLKIQPAKLEDSAVYLCASSLVDSSYNEQFFGPGTRLTVL.

V and J are TRBV10-3 and TRBJ2-6; 7 bases are shared with TRBD1. With 4 bases clipped from V and 2 bases from J, the junction kept 8 bases outside the gene matches. Germline loops: CDR1 ENHRY, CDR2 SYGVKD. There are 17 residues in the CDR3. The CDR3 sequence is CAISGDSYGPGANVLTF. CDR3 DNA sequence: TGTGCCATCAGTGGGGACAGTTATGGGCCTGGGGCCAACGTCCTGACTTTC.